The rows below give T cell receptor beta chains drawn from one sample of a study of blood T cell repertoires in COVID-19. Using immunoSEQ multiplex PCR, the repertoire was profiled, and TCRdb retains in-frame clones only, with some absent. The repertoire holds 200,000 to 250,000 clones, with 84% as singletons. Sequenced input: PBMCs or T cells enriched from blood (not recorded which). These receptors originate from a woman aged 40 to 49 who had recovered from COVID-19. Both conserved end residues are part of each CDR3. D genes are given only for firm matches. Clone size is not always given. Where it is, it says once, few, many or a class for expanded clones.

size,D,V,J,CDR3,DNA
few,TRBD2,TRBV9,TRBJ2-4,CASSPRMSFLADSSKNIQYF,TGTGCCAGCAGCCCTAGGATGAGTTTTCTAGCGGATTCTTCCAAAAACATTCAGTACTTC
-,TRBD1,TRBV5-1,TRBJ1-1,CASSTGGSTEAFF,TGCGCCAGCTCGACAGGGGGCTCGACTGAAGCTTTCTTT
-,-,TRBV30,TRBJ2-7,CAWSVQNEQYF,TGTGCCTGGAGTGTACAGAACGAGCAGTACTTC
-,TRBD1,TRBV24-1,TRBJ1-2,CATSDLWAGGRESYTF,TGTGCCACCAGTGATTTATGGGCAGGGGGGCGTGAAAGCTACACCTTC
-,TRBD1,TRBV19,TRBJ2-7,CASSRGDRGLDEQYF,TGTGCCAGTAGTCGGGGGGACAGGGGTCTCGACGAGCAGTACTTC
once,TRBD2,TRBV10-3,TRBJ2-1,CAISENAGANEQFF,TGTGCCATCAGTGAAAATGCGGGAGCTAATGAGCAGTTCTTC
-,-,TRBV5-1,TRBJ1-6,CASSLQVESPLHF,TGCGCCAGCAGCTTGCAGGTAGAATCACCCCTCCACTTT
-,TRBD2,TRBV7-2,TRBJ2-1,CASSLGEGSYNEQFF,TGTGCCAGCAGCTTGGGGGAGGGCTCCTACAATGAGCAGTTCTTC
-,TRBD1,TRBV28,TRBJ1-5,CASSDGQGGYPQHF,TGTGCCAGCAGTGATGGACAGGGAGGATACCCCCAGCATTTT
-,-,TRBV6-5,TRBJ1-2,CASSSLRTNYGYTF,TGTGCCAGCAGTTCCCTCAGAACTAACTATGGCTACACCTTC
-,-,TRBV24-1,TRBJ1-5,CATSDQTGFNQPQHF,TGTGCCACCAGTGATCAAACAGGGTTCAATCAGCCCCAGCATTTT
-,-,TRBV14,TRBJ1-2,CASSQNNYGYTF,TGTGCCAGCAGCCAAAATAATTATGGCTACACCTTC
few,-,TRBV6-5,TRBJ2-7,CASSYVVGGDEQYF,TGTGCCAGCAGTTACGTCGTAGGAGGGGACGAGCAGTACTTC
-,-,TRBV19,TRBJ2-1,CASSENSYNEQFF,TGTGCCAGTAGTGAGAACTCCTACAATGAGCAGTTCTTC
-,-,TRBV24-1,TRBJ1-5,CATSDTTGDQPQHF,TGTGCCACCAGTGACACGACAGGAGATCAGCCCCAGCATTTT
-,TRBD1,TRBV18,TRBJ1-6,CASSPGQGESPLHF,TGTGCCAGCTCCCCGGGACAGGGTGAATCACCCCTCCACTTT
few,-,TRBV30,TRBJ2-1,CAWSETGAYNEQFF,TGTGCCTGGAGTGAGACAGGTGCCTACAATGAGCAGTTCTTC
-,-,TRBV5-4,TRBJ2-3,CASSPGGPQQDTQYF,TGTGCCAGCAGCCCCGGAGGGCCTCAGCAGGATACGCAGTATTTT